This T cell receptor beta chain was sequenced in a study of blood T cell repertoires in COVID-19. The table came from immunoSEQ multiplex PCR; TCRdb's copy has only in-frame clones and leaves some out. The sample contains some 160,000 clones, around four fifths of which appear only once. V shed 1 base and J shed 4 bases, with 6 bases lying between them. The CDR3 length is 13 residues. In germline, CDR1 is SGHTA, CDR2 FQGTGA. This chain connects TRBV7-3 to TRBJ2-3; the D gene is possibly TRBD2 (6 bases). The TCR originated in a woman of 80 years or more with COVID-19, enrolled during active disease. Sequenced: peripheral blood. CDR3 sequence reads: CASSLRGADTQYF. CDR3 nucleotides: TGTGCCAGCAGCTTAAGGGGGGCAGATACGCAGTATTTT.